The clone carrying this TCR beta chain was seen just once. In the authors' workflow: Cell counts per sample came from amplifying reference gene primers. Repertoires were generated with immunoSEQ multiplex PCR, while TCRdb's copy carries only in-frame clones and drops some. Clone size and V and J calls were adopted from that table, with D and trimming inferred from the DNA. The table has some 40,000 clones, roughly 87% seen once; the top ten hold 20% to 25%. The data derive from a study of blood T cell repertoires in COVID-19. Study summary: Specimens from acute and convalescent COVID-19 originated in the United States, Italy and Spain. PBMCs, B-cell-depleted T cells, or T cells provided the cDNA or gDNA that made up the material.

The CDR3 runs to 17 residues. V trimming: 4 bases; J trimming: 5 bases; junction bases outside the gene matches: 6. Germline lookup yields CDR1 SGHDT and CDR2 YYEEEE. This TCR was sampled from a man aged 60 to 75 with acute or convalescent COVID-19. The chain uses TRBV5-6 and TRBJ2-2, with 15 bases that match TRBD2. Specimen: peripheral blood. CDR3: CASSRTSGRADTGELFF. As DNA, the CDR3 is TGTGCCAGCAGCCGGACTAGCGGGAGGGCCGATACCGGGGAGCTGTTTTTT.